These T cell receptor beta chains were read from a single sample in a study of blood T cells in healthy people across ages. One entry per CDR3 protein, called by TCRdb with MiXCR from the 5' RACE reads. This sample has more than 650,000 distinct CDR3 sequences, with 22% found just once. Source material: blood. Every receptor here comes from a man aged 65 to 85 in good health. Both conserved end residues are part of each CDR3. Fields, in order: J gene, clone size, V gene, CDR3 protein. Clone size appears in some rows only: once, few, many, or a class for an expanded clone.

TRBJ2-5	-	TRBV2	CASSEGGGQQETQYF
TRBJ1-1	-	TRBV28	CGTGGNTEAFF
TRBJ1-3	-	TRBV12-3/TRBV12-4	CASSLPNRGPGNTIYF
TRBJ1-1	-	TRBV9	CASSSLSQGNTEAFF
TRBJ2-6	-	TRBV4-1	CASSQVMTGANVLTF
TRBJ2-1	few	TRBV28	CAVTSSYNEQFF
TRBJ1-5	-	TRBV12-3/TRBV12-4	CASSLGRVNQPQHF
TRBJ2-1	many	TRBV10-3	CAISEGPRDRQFF
TRBJ2-1	-	TRBV7-2	CASSPRTLVGQFF
TRBJ1-4	few	TRBV12-3/TRBV12-4	CASSLDSWYEKLFF
TRBJ1-1	few	TRBV20-1	CSAANTEAFF
TRBJ1-2	-	TRBV20-1	CSATGTALYGYTF
TRBJ1-3	few	TRBV29-1	CSVEWDTIYF
TRBJ1-2	few	TRBV6-6	CASSQQGSGSDGYTF
TRBJ2-3	-	TRBV3-1	CASSHRSPGTGLRSDTQYF
TRBJ2-2	once	TRBV20-1	CSASRGGPTGELFF
TRBJ1-2	-	TRBV28	CASSLPQNMRRKPGYTF
-	-	TRBV9	CASSVEGQNNEQFF
TRBJ2-1	-	TRBV20-1	CSAKPINEQFF
TRBJ1-1	-	TRBV6-5	CASSYEGWTEAFF
-	-	TRBV7-2	CASSGQVWTGEQYF
TRBJ2-1	once	TRBV20-1	CSARDSGSWVFDYNEQFF
TRBJ2-3	-	TRBV29-1	CSIEGGSTDTQYF
TRBJ1-4	many	TRBV25-1	CASSDTGRLFF
TRBJ2-3	-	TRBV28	CASSITGTRDTQYF
TRBJ1-1	few	TRBV11-2	CASSLGGFFRRNTEAFF
TRBJ2-5	few	TRBV12-3/TRBV12-4	CASSSGWGYNGETQYF
TRBJ1-1	-	TRBV13	CASSLVITGVDTEAFF
TRBJ1-1	-	TRBV12-3/TRBV12-4	CASSLFSTGTTEAFF
TRBJ1-1	-	TRBV7-9	CASSLNMGDGTEAFF
TRBJ2-1	few	TRBV29-1	CSVDGQGGSYNKQFF
TRBJ2-5	-	TRBV20-1	CSARALAEQETQYF
TRBJ2-3	few	TRBV9	CASSVMLPTDTQYF
TRBJ2-1	few	TRBV7-9	CASSKFYNEQFF
TRBJ2-1	few	TRBV14	CASSRTGGLRSYNEQFF
TRBJ2-3	few	TRBV20-1	CSASRRGARDTQYF
TRBJ2-5	-	TRBV7-9	CASSSPLQGETQYF
TRBJ2-3	few	TRBV4-1	CASSQDGTGDTQYF
TRBJ2-1	-	TRBV12-3/TRBV12-4	CASSLPSGREYEQFF
TRBJ2-1	-	TRBV7-6	CASSSTVVNEQFF
TRBJ1-4	few	TRBV18	CASGEVGTSSEKLFF
TRBJ2-1	-	TRBV10-2	CASSLDNLSSYNEQFF
TRBJ2-5	-	TRBV18	CASSPRQGDAETQYF
TRBJ2-3	once	TRBV10-3	CAISATGGLDTQYF
TRBJ2-1	few	TRBV6-2/TRBV6-3	CASSYQWGSYNEQFF
TRBJ1-1	-	TRBV19	CASSMTKGTEAFF
TRBJ1-2	-	TRBV28	CASSFTSSGGRPGYTF
-	-	TRBV14	CASSYQRRVAGDNEQFF
TRBJ1-1	few	TRBV30	CAWSGQGYTEAFF
TRBJ2-1	-	TRBV5-1	CASSLDGHRNNEQFF
TRBJ2-3	few	TRBV7-2	CASSLGGGSSTDTQYF
TRBJ2-5	-	TRBV5-1	CASSSAQGAETQYF
TRBJ2-5	few	TRBV20-1	CRLPQGVVFF
TRBJ2-1	few	TRBV10-2	CASSGSSGDFSYNEQFF
TRBJ2-1	few	TRBV5-1	CASIPDRERYNEQFF
TRBJ2-7	-	TRBV20-1	CSAPLAGGRQYF
-	few	TRBV7-3	CASSLTGSKGDEQYF